This is a list of T cell receptor beta chains from one sample in a study of blood T cell repertoires in COVID-19. The repertoire was sequenced with immunoSEQ multiplex PCR; TCRdb's copy has only in-frame clones and lacks some. The sample yields roughly 350,000 clones, approximately 89% seen once. The sample was peripheral blood. The source of these receptors is a woman aged 18-35 years who had recovered from COVID-19. Both conserved end residues are part of each CDR3. Each record gives: V gene, D gene, clone size, J gene, CDR3 protein, CDR3 DNA. D genes are given only for firm matches. The listing skips clone size in some rows; elsewhere it reads once, few, many or a size class.

TRBV19	TRBD1	.	TRBJ1-4	CASRNRGMSANEKLFF	TGTGCCAGTAGGAACAGGGGGATGTCAGCTAATGAAAAACTGTTTTTT
TRBV7-9	TRBD2	.	TRBJ2-6	CASSSLGEGLSGANVLTF	TGTGCCAGCAGCTCTCTTGGGGAGGGCCTCTCTGGGGCCAACGTCCTGACTTTC
TRBV4-3	.	few	TRBJ2-1	CASSQDSGYRTQQFF	TGCGCCAGCAGCCAAGACTCGGGTTATCGGACTCAGCAGTTCTTC
TRBV2	.	.	TRBJ1-2	CASNRDSSYGYTF	TGTGCCAGCAACCGGGACTCCTCGTATGGCTACACCTTC
TRBV24-1	.	.	TRBJ2-2	CATSDLEGANTGELFF	TGTGCCACCAGTGATTTGGAGGGGGCGAACACCGGGGAGCTGTTTTTT
TRBV28	TRBD1	.	TRBJ1-1	CASSLPNRGTEAFF	TGTGCCAGCAGCCTACCTAACAGGGGGACTGAAGCTTTCTTT
TRBV2	.	.	TRBJ2-3	CASREYSDTQYF	TGTGCCAGCAGAGAATACTCAGATACGCAGTATTTT
TRBV7-9	TRBD2	.	TRBJ2-1	CARSAGLENNEQFF	TGTGCCAGGAGTGCGGGACTAGAGAACAATGAGCAGTTCTTC
TRBV28	.	.	TRBJ1-5	CASSTTVNRWGNQPQHF	TGTGCCAGCAGTACCACTGTTAACAGGTGGGGCAATCAGCCCCAGCATTTT
TRBV15	.	.	TRBJ2-2	CATSRDQGYAGELFF	TGTGCCACCAGCAGAGATCAGGGGTACGCCGGGGAGCTGTTTTTT
TRBV30	TRBD2	.	TRBJ2-1	CAWSRGLAGSNEQFF	TGTGCCTGGAGTCGAGGTCTAGCGGGATCAAATGAGCAGTTCTTC
TRBV15	.	.	TRBJ2-1	CATSSPLEDNEQFF	TGTGCCACCAGCAGCCCCCTAGAAGACAATGAGCAGTTCTTC
TRBV28	.	.	TRBJ1-5	CASSFGGRGQPQHF	TGTGCCAGCAGTTTCGGGGGGCGGGGTCAGCCCCAGCATTTT
TRBV7-2	.	.	TRBJ1-3	CASSYQTVYSGNTIYF	TGTGCCAGCAGCTATCAAACAGTTTACTCTGGAAACACCATATATTTT
TRBV23-1	TRBD2	.	TRBJ2-3	CASSHTPGLADTDTQYF	TGCGCCAGCAGTCATACGCCGGGACTAGCGGACACAGATACGCAGTATTTT
TRBV29-1	.	.	TRBJ2-3	CSVEGAGSTDTQYF	TGCAGCGTTGAGGGGGCGGGCAGCACAGATACGCAGTATTTT
TRBV29-1	.	.	TRBJ1-1	CSAPKPQGKNTEAFF	TGCAGCGCTCCCAAACCCCAGGGGAAGAACACTGAAGCTTTCTTT
TRBV7-2	TRBD2	.	TRBJ2-5	CASSSSGTWETQYF	TGTGCCAGCAGCTCCAGCGGGACCTGGGAGACCCAGTACTTC
TRBV19	.	.	TRBJ1-5	CASADTSNQPQHF	TGTGCCAGTGCGGACACTAGCAATCAGCCCCAGCATTTT
TRBV19	.	.	TRBJ2-2	CASSMLRGRTGELFF	TGTGCCAGTAGTATGCTCAGGGGTCGGACCGGGGAGCTGTTTTTT
TRBV7-9	.	.	TRBJ2-3	CASSLGGLTDTQYF	TGTGCCAGCAGCTTAGGTGGCCTCACAGATACGCAGTATTTT
TRBV4-1	TRBD2	.	TRBJ2-3	CASSQSSGGGSTDTQYF	TGCGCCAGCAGCCAAAGCTCCGGCGGGGGTAGCACAGATACGCAGTATTTT
TRBV11-2	TRBD1	.	TRBJ2-3	CASSDHTGGSTDTQYF	TGTGCCAGCAGCGATCATACAGGGGGGAGCACAGATACGCAGTATTTT
TRBV4-1	TRBD1	.	TRBJ2-3	CASSHLGTGTDTQYF	TGCGCCAGCAGCCATCTAGGGACAGGCACAGATACGCAGTATTTT
TRBV4-1	.	.	TRBJ1-1	CASSQEPAFGTEAFF	TGCGCCAGCAGCCAAGAACCGGCTTTCGGGACTGAAGCTTTCTTT
TRBV24-1	.	.	TRBJ2-1	CATSDPRPPSENEQFF	TGTGCCACCAGTGACCCACGTCCGCCGAGCGAAAATGAGCAGTTCTTC
TRBV29-1	.	.	TRBJ1-2	CSVEENRVGYTF	TGCAGCGTTGAAGAAAACAGGGTTGGCTACACCTTC
TRBV7-9	TRBD2	.	TRBJ2-1	CASSARTRYNEQFF	TGTGCCAGCAGCGCTCGGACTAGGTACAATGAGCAGTTCTTC
TRBV5-8	TRBD2	few	TRBJ2-1	CASSLGIAGSYNEQFF	TGTGCCAGCAGCTTGGGGATAGCGGGCTCCTACAATGAGCAGTTCTTC
TRBV5-4	TRBD1	.	TRBJ2-5	CASSLGGTGGETQYF	TGTGCCAGCAGCTTGGGAGGGACAGGGGGAGAGACCCAGTACTTC
TRBV11-3	TRBD1	.	TRBJ1-1	CASSSYPLGTGRTEAFF	TGTGCCAGCAGCTCCTACCCCCTGGGGACAGGGCGGACTGAAGCTTTCTTT
TRBV14	.	.	TRBJ1-1	CASSQDPQSWTEAFF	TGTGCCAGCAGCCAAGATCCACAAAGTTGGACTGAAGCTTTCTTT
TRBV19	.	.	TRBJ1-2	CASSVPGYRGYTF	TGTGCCAGTAGTGTTCCGGGATACCGAGGCTACACCTTC
TRBV3-1/TRBV3-2	TRBD2	.	TRBJ2-3	CASSQGTSGGTDTQYF	TGTGCCAGCAGCCAAGGGACTAGCGGAGGGACAGATACGCAGTATTTT
TRBV27	.	.	TRBJ2-1	CASKVSGYTYNEQFF	TGTGCCAGCAAGGTCAGCGGCTATACCTACAATGAGCAGTTCTTC
TRBV29-1	.	.	TRBJ1-1	CSVEDLGTFEMNTEAFF	TGCAGCGTTGAAGACCTCGGGACATTCGAGATGAACACTGAAGCTTTCTTT
TRBV19	.	.	TRBJ1-1	CASKPAVNTEAFF	TGTGCCAGTAAGCCCGCTGTGAACACTGAAGCTTTCTTT
TRBV11-2	.	once	TRBJ2-5	CASSDPGFQETQYF	TGTGCCAGCTCTGACCCGGGGTTCCAAGAGACCCAGTACTTC
TRBV5-4	.	.	TRBJ2-5	CASSPGRETQYF	TGTGCCAGCAGCCCGGGTCGGGAGACCCAGTACTTC
TRBV11-3	.	once	TRBJ2-1	CASSLASRGYNEQFF	TGTGCCAGCAGCTTAGCTTCCAGGGGATACAATGAGCAGTTCTTC
TRBV7-9	TRBD1	.	TRBJ2-1	CASSFTGGGNEQFF	TGTGCCAGCAGCTTTACAGGGGGAGGCAATGAGCAGTTCTTC
TRBV27	.	.	TRBJ1-6	CASSPETDRWGSSYNSPLHF	TGTGCCAGCAGTCCCGAAACCGACAGGTGGGGAAGCTCCTATAATTCACCCCTCCACTTT
TRBV30	TRBD2	.	TRBJ2-1	CASTIMPSGSFNEQFF	TGTGCCTCGACCATAATGCCTAGCGGGAGTTTCAATGAGCAGTTCTTC
TRBV5-6	.	once	TRBJ2-1	CASSLISFDNEQFF	TGTGCCAGCAGCTTGATTTCCTTTGACAATGAGCAGTTCTTC
TRBV30	.	.	TRBJ2-1	CAWSAVLRQSSYNEQFF	TGTGCCTGGAGCGCGGTTTTGAGACAGAGCTCCTACAATGAGCAGTTCTTC